This TCR beta chain appears in the sequencing data of a study of T cell changes during pregnancy in multiple sclerosis. Germline CDR1 SEHNR, CDR2 FQNEAQ (reference sequence). This CDR3 is built from 13 residues. Trimming removed 1 base at V and 5 bases at J, with 8 bases between. Assay used: immunoSEQ multiplex PCR; TCRdb lists only in-frame clones, some missing. The data show tens of thousands of clones, approximately 92% seen once. The clonotype comes from a female donor with multiple sclerosis, enrolled in a pregnancy study. The sample consisted of peripheral blood, taken in the second trimester of pregnancy. V and J are TRBV7-9 and TRBJ1-1; no clear D. The CDR3 region is CASSLVGRTEAFF. The DNA for the CDR3 is TGTGCCAGCAGCTTAGTCGGGAGAACTGAAGCTTTCTTT. The whole variable domain, remainder taken from reference TRBV7-9 and TRBJ1-1, is DTGVSQNPRHKITKRGQNVTFRCDPISEHNRLYWYRQTLGQGPEFLTYFQNEAQLEKSRLLSDRFSAERPKGSFSTLEIQRTEQGDSAMYLCASSLVGRTEAFFGQGTRLTVV.